The 23 T cell receptor beta chains given below trace back to one sample, sequenced in a study of cytomegalovirus exposure and HLA in healthy donors (dated by TCRdb to 2016 to 2017). The library was obtained by the immunoSEQ multiplex PCR assay. A mixture of 60 forward primers for TCR Vbeta segments and 13 reverse primers for TCR Jbeta segments was used in the multiplex PCR. TCRdb obtained this table from immuneACCESS and retained in-frame rearrangements with V and J assigned. These tables miss some clones; where compared with another copy, unresolved V genes account for less than half of the shortfall, and the remainder is unexplained. The sample table records under 200,000 clones; approximately 79% of these occur just once. The ten top clones hold roughly 1.9% of the sample. The specimen was PBMCs. The receptors shown here come from a man aged 40-55 years in good health and CMV-seronegative.

The DNA of the CDR3 is TGTGCCAGCAGCGGTTCAGGGGCCTCTCCTGGAAACACCATATATTTT. It codes for CASSGSGASPGNTIYF. The chain has TRBV7-2 and TRBJ1-3; the D gene is possibly TRBD1 (6 bases). The CDR3 consists of 16 residues. In germline, CDR1 is SGHTA, CDR2 FQGNSA. Trimming shortened V by 5 bases and J by 2 bases, and 16 bases separated the two germline ends.

The chain employs TRBV28 and TRBJ2-5; a possible D gene is TRBD1 (6 bases). V was shortened by 2 bases and J by 10 bases, with 23 bases between the two germline ends. This CDR3 has 16 amino acids. Looked up from germline, CDR1 is MDHEN and CDR2 is SYDVKM. The CDR3 here is CASSLEGRGRVGDQYF. The CDR3 DNA reads TGTGCCAGCAGTTTAGAGGGCAGGGGCCGGGTGGGGGACCAGTACTTC. Using reference TRBV28 and TRBJ2-5 for the parts outside the CDR3, the full variable domain is DVKVTQSSRYLVKRTGEKVFLECVQDMDHENMFWYRQDPGLGLRLIYFSYDVKMKEKGDIPEGYSVSREKKERFSLILESASTNQTSMYLCASSLEGRGRVGDQYFGPGTRLLVL.

The DNA for the CDR3 is TGCAGCGTTGCCGGGACATCGGTCGGGTACCAAGAGACCCAGTACTTC. Its translation: CSVAGTSVGYQETQYF. J is TRBJ2-5 and V is TRBV29-1; D is possibly TRBD1 (6 bases). CDR1 and CDR2 (germline): SQVTM, ANQGSEA. The V end lost 4 bases, the J end lost 0 bases, and 18 bases lay between the germline ends. The CDR3 consists of 16 residues.

The chain employs TRBV6-6 and TRBJ2-7; D is ambiguous. This CDR3 has 13 amino acids. The germline V gene encodes CDR1 MNHNY and CDR2 SVGAGI (reference sequence). Trimming took 2 bases from V and 4 from J, leaving 9 bases between them. The CDR3 is CASSYRALYEQYF. For the CDR3, the DNA is TGTGCCAGCAGTTACCGCGCACTATACGAGCAGTACTTC.

The V and J genes are TRBV27 and TRBJ2-1; TRBD2 matches at 9 bases. This CDR3 region has 15 residues. The ends lost 7 bases at V and 5 bases at J; junction bases unmatched: 9. CDR1 and CDR2 from the germline V gene are MNHEY and SMNVEV (reference sequence). This CDR3 reads CASTILAGRNNEQFF. Written as DNA, the CDR3 is TGTGCCAGCACCATTCTAGCGGGGAGGAACAATGAGCAGTTCTTC.

The chain has TRBV6-5 and TRBJ2-1; 13 bases align to TRBD2. Unmatched junction bases numbered 1, after V lost 0 bases and J lost 8 bases. Germline CDR1 reads MNHEY; CDR2 reads SVGAGI. The CDR3 is 15 residues long. The CDR3 sequence is CASSYSLAGGYEQFF. The CDR3 region has the DNA TGTGCCAGCAGTTACTCACTAGCGGGAGGGTATGAGCAGTTCTTC.

The V gene is TRBV27, the J gene TRBJ2-2, with 13 nucleotides matching TRBD2. The junction had 17 bases not matched to a gene; V was cut back by 6 bases and J by 1 base. The CDR3 extends over 21 amino acids. Germline V gene lookup returns CDR1 MNHEY and CDR2 SMNVEV (reference sequence). The CDR3 sequence is CASSSRGLAGSMKMNTGELFF. In DNA, the CDR3 is TGTGCCAGCAGCTCGAGGGGACTAGCGGGAAGCATGAAAATGAACACCGGGGAGCTGTTTTTT.

This clone was seen only once. This chain uses TRBV5-1 with TRBJ2-6; a weak D match, TRBD2 (6 bases). With 0 bases removed from V and 2 bases from J, the gap between germline ends came to 9 bases. Germline V gene sequence: CDR1 SGHRS, CDR2 YFSETQ. This CDR3 is built from 16 residues. The CDR3 sequence: CASSLAGGTGANVLTF. In DNA form, the CDR3 reads TGCGCCAGCAGCTTGGCCGGAGGGACTGGGGCCAACGTCCTGACTTTC.

Concerning this clone: Relative to the germline gene, one junction end is altered; a read error may explain this. This chain connects TRBV5-4 to TRBJ2-4; a possible D gene is TRBD1 (6 bases). CDR1 and CDR2 from the germline V gene are SGHNT and YYREEE (reference sequence). This CDR3 region has 16 residues. The chain's CDR3 is CASSQPGQLAKNSQYF. CDR3 DNA: TGTGCCAGCAGCCAACCAGGACAGCTAGCCAAAAACAGTCAGTACTTC.

V and J are TRBV6-5 and TRBJ2-7; D may be TRBD2 (6 bases). The CDR3 is made up of 15 amino acids. CDR1 and CDR2 from the germline V gene are MNHEY and SVGAGI. Trimming removed 5 bases from V and 2 bases from J, with 16 bases in between. The CDR3 coding sequence is TGTGCCAGCAGTATCTCCGGGACTGCCGCCTACGAGCAGTACTTC. This encodes CASSISGTAAYEQYF.

This clone was observed a handful of times. The chain combines TRBV7-2 with TRBJ2-2; no firm D call. Trimming left V 1 base short and J 9 bases short, with 12 bases between. The CDR3 length is 14 residues. Germline-derived CDR1 and CDR2 are SGHTA and FQGNSA. This chain's CDR3 is CASSLGVASRELFF. The CDR3 bases are TGTGCCAGCAGCTTAGGAGTAGCCTCCCGGGAGCTGTTTTTT.

Comment on this clone: The germline gene is not matched at one end of the junction; a read error may be the cause. V gene TRBV10-3 combines with J gene TRBJ2-6; 12 bases agree with TRBD1. Germline V lookup: CDR1 ENHRY, CDR2 SYGVKD. The CDR3 has 20 amino acids. CDR3 residues: CAISDIPRDRGLSGANGLTF. The CDR3 DNA reads TGTGCCATCAGTGACATACCCCGGGACAGGGGGCTCTCTGGGGCCAACGGCCTGACTTTC.

The chain uses TRBV11-3 and TRBJ1-1; tentatively, D is TRBD1 (5 bases). This CDR3 region has 12 residues. Between the trimmed V and J ends, which lost 8 bases and 4 bases, there was a span of 11 bases. Germline V gives CDR1 SGHNT, CDR2 YENEEA. CDR3 amino acids: CASGRGGTEAFF. CDR3 sequence (DNA): TGTGCCAGCGGAAGGGGTGGCACTGAAGCTTTCTTT.

The chain joins TRBV5-8 to TRBJ2-5; TRBD1 aligns across 7 bases. Germline CDR1 SGHTS, CDR2 YDEGEE. The CDR3 sequence is 13 residues long. J gave up 9 bases and V 2 bases, and 7 bases lay outside the gene matches. The CDR3 here is CASSFRGGWAQYF. The DNA for the CDR3 is TGTGCCAGCAGCTTTAGAGGGGGCTGGGCCCAGTACTTC.

In regard to this clone: At one of its ends the junction is not consistent with the germline gene, which may arise from a read error. This CDR3 is also generated by other DNA sequences in the sample. V is TRBV6-1 and J is TRBJ2-1; TRBD2 is a possible D gene (5 bases). This CDR3 region has 16 residues. Germline CDR1 reads MNHNS; CDR2 reads SASEGT. The CDR3 here is CASSEVLTSSYNEQFF. CDR3 nucleotides: TGTGCCAGCAGCGAAGTGCTTACTAGCTCCTACAATGAGCAGTTCTTC.

The table lists this clone with a few counts. This rearrangement joins TRBV5-6 to TRBJ2-2; 11 bases map to TRBD2. Germline-derived CDR1 and CDR2 are SGHDT and YYEEEE. The CDR3 runs 14 residues. V was clipped by 0 bases and J by 9 bases; unmatched bases: 1. The CDR3 region is CASSLGLAGRELFF. Written as DNA, the CDR3 is TGTGCCAGCAGCTTGGGACTAGCGGGAAGGGAGCTGTTTTTT.

This clone is a singleton in its sample. The chain employs TRBV9 and TRBJ1-3; the D gene is possibly TRBD1 (5 bases). Germline V gene sequence: CDR1 SGDLS, CDR2 YYNGEE. The CDR3 has 16 residues. V was cut by 5 bases and J by 4 bases, with 19 bases left in between. The CDR3 loop reads CASSPGGILKGNTIYF. CDR3 bases: TGTGCCAGCAGTCCCGGGGGGATACTAAAAGGAAACACCATATATTTT.

The table lists this clone with a count of one. The chain combines TRBV19 with TRBJ2-2; weak D call: TRBD2 (5 bases). The CDR3 totals 16 residues. V dropped 8 bases and J dropped 4 bases, with 20 bases sitting between them. Germline V gene sequence: CDR1 LNHDA, CDR2 SQIVND (reference sequence). CDR3: CASDRGRTLGTGELFF. The CDR3 DNA reads as TGTGCCAGTGATCGGGGTAGAACCCTGGGCACCGGGGAGCTGTTTTTT.

The J gene is TRBJ1-1, the V gene TRBV9; 7 positions match TRBD1. V was clipped by 4 bases and J by 7 bases; unmatched bases: 13. Germline V gene sequence: CDR1 SGDLS, CDR2 YYNGEE. The CDR3 consists of 15 residues. In DNA form, the CDR3 reads TGTGCCAGCAGCCCCCGACAGGGCAGAACGGGTGAAGCTTTCTTT. This codes for CASSPRQGRTGEAFF.

The V call is TRBV20-1, the J call TRBJ2-1; D is unresolved. Looked up from germline, CDR1 is DFQATT and CDR2 is SNEGSKA (reference sequence). This CDR3 is 11 amino acids long. V lost 5 bases and J lost 9, with 11 bases in between. In DNA form, the CDR3 reads TGCAGTGCTCTCCCCTTTAGTGAGCAGTTCTTC. Encoded protein: CSALPFSEQFF.

This sequence joins TRBV6-5 and TRBJ1-1; tentative D call: TRBD1 (5 bases). CDR1 and CDR2 from the germline V gene are MNHEY and SVGAGI. V gave up 2 bases and J gave up 4 bases, with 14 bases separating them. The CDR3 has 15 amino acids. CDR3 protein: CASSYRLTGVTEAFF. The CDR3 bases are TGTGCCAGCAGTTACCGGCTTACAGGTGTCACTGAAGCTTTCTTT.

J is TRBJ2-1 and V is TRBV7-9, with TRBD1 matching over 7 bases. Germline CDR1 and CDR2: SEHNR and FQNEAQ (reference sequence). V was pared by 5 bases and J by 4 bases, with 11 bases of the junction left unmatched. CDR3 length: 16 residues. The CDR3 spells CASSGRDSVTYNEQFF. The CDR3 region has the DNA TGTGCCAGCAGCGGCCGGGACAGCGTAACTTACAATGAGCAGTTCTTC.

The table lists this clone with a count of one. The rearrangement uses TRBV6-6 and TRBJ1-2, with unresolved D. CDR1 and CDR2 from the germline V gene are MNHNY and SVGAGI (reference sequence). The CDR3 totals 13 residues. Trimming removed 6 bases from V and 7 bases from J, with 15 bases in between. The DNA for the CDR3 is TGTGCCAGCAGCCCGTCGGTGATGAGTGGCTACACCTTC. Protein product: CASSPSVMSGYTF.